The sequence of this TCR beta chain was determined in a study of HIV-infected patients and healthy controls. Follow-up blood was drawn about 14 weeks, roughly three months, after antiretroviral therapy began. Whole blood was used without fractionation, so all unsorted peripheral T cells were included. cDNA was made from approximately 0.55 ug RNA using alpha and beta constant primers. Alpha and beta chain libraries were made separately by chain-specific third strand synthesis with multiplexing indices. TCRdb recomputed calls from the 5' RACE reads with MiXCR, one row per CDR3 protein. Altogether about 5,000 distinct CDR3 sequences are present, roughly 20% being singletons, with the ten largest covering 25% to 35%. Study outcomes and limitations: Healthy control repertoires had roughly threefold more distinct CDR3s than untreated HIV+ repertoires, and higher Shannon diversity.

A remark on this clonotype: Its antigen is unknown.

The V and J ends lost 3 bases and 1 base respectively, with 9 bases between them. CDR1 MDHEN and CDR2 SYDVKM come from the germline V gene. The CDR3 has 14 residues. The material was blood, obtained during antiretroviral therapy. The TCR comes from an adult with HIV infection. The chain is built from TRBV28 and TRBJ2-5, with D hard to call. The CDR3 DNA is TGTGCCAGCAGTTTGGACCGAATCCAAGAGACCCAGTACTTC. It codes for CASSLDRIQETQYF.